This record looks at one T cell receptor beta chain sequence and its context. What it binds is not known. This sample was included in a study of siplizumab effects on memory and regulatory T cells. Repertoires were generated with immunoSEQ multiplex PCR, while TCRdb's copy carries only in-frame clones and drops some. The sample consists of tens of thousands of clones, 93% of them appearing once. CDR3 length equals 15 residues. CDR1 is SGHTA and CDR2 is FQGNSA in the germline V gene. V was pared by 5 bases and J by 4 bases, with 5 bases of the junction left unmatched. General observations from the study: Solely a minor proportion of alloreactive clones could be assigned to unstimulated subsets.

The genes are TRBV7-2 and TRBJ2-3; 11 bases are a match to TRBD2. This receptor was identified in a human donor in good health. Source material: CD8+ T cells sorted from blood. CDR3 loop: CASSTLAGAADTQYF. As DNA, the CDR3 is TGTGCCAGCAGCACACTAGCGGGGGCGGCAGATACGCAGTATTTT. Based on the CDR3 plus reference TRBV7-2 and TRBJ2-3, the full variable domain is GAGVSQSPSNKVTEKGKDVELRCDPISGHTALYWYRQSLGQGLEFLIYFQGNSAPDKSGLPSDRFSAERTGGSVSTLTIQRTQQEDSAVYLCASSTLAGAADTQYFGPGTRLTVL.